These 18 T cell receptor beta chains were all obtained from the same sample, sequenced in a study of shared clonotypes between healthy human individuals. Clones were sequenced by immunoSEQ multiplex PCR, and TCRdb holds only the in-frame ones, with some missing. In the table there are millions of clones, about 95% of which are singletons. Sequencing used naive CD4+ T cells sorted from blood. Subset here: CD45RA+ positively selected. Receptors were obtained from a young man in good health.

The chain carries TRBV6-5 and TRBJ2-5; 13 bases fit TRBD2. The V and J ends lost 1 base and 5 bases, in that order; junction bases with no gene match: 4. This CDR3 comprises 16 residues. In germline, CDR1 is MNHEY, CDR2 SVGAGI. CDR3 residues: CASSYLGLAGRETQYF. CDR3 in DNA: TGTGCCAGCAGTTACTTGGGACTAGCGGGAAGGGAGACCCAGTACTTC.

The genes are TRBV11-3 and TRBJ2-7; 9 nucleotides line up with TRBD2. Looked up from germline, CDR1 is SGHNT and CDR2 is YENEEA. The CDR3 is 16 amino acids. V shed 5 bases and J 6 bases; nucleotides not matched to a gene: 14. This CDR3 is CASSRGRTSDSSEQYF. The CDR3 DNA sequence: TGTGCCAGCAGCCGAGGGCGGACTAGCGACTCGTCCGAGCAGTACTTC.

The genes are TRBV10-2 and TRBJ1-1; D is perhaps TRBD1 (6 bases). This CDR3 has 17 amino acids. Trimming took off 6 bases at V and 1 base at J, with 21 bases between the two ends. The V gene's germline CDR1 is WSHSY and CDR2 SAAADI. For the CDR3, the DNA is TGCGCCAGCAGGGAGGGGGAGCAGGGGTTCCGGAACACTGAAGCTTTCTTT. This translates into CASREGEQGFRNTEAFF.

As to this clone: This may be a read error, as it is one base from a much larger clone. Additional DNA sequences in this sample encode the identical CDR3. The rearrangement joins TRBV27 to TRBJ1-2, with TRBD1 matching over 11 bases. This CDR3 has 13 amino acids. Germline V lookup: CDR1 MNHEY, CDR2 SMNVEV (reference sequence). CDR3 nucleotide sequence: TGTGCCAGCAACGGACAGGGGGCGACTGGCTACACTTTC. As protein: CASNGQGATGYTF.

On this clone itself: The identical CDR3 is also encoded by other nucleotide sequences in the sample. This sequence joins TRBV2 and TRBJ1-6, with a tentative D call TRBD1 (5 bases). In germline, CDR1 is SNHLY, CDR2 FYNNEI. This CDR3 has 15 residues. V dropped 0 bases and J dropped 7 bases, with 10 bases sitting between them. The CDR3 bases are TGTGCCAGCAGTGAAGCGGGGGTAGGGAATTCACCCCTCCACTTT. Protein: CASSEAGVGNSPLHF.

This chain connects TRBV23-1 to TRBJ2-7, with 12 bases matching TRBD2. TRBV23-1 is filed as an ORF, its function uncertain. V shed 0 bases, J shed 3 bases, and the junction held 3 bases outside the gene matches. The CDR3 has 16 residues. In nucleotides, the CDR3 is TGCGCCAGCAGTCAATCGCGGACTAGCGGGGTCTACGAGCAGTACTTC. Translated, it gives CASSQSRTSGVYEQYF.

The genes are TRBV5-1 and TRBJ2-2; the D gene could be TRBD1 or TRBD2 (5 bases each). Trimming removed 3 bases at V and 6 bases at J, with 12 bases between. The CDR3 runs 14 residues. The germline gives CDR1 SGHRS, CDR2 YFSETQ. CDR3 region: CASSWGPMAGELFF. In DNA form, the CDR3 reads TGCGCCAGCAGCTGGGGACCGATGGCCGGGGAGCTGTTTTTT.

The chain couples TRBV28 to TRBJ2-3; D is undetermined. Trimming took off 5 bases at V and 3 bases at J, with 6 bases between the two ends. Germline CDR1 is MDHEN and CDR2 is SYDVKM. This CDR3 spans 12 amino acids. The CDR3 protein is CASSDLTDTQYF. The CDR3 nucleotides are TGTGCCAGCAGTGATCTTACAGATACGCAGTATTTT.

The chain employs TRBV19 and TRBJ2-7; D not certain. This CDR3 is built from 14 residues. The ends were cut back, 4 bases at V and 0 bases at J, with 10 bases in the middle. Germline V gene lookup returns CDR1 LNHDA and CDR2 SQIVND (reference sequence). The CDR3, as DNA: TGTGCCAGTAGTAGAGACATGAACTCCTACGAGCAGTACTTC. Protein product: CASSRDMNSYEQYF.

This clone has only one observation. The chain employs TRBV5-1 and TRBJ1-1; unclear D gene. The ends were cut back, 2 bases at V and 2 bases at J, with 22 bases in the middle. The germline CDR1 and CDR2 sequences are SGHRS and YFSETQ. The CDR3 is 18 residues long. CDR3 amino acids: CASSLRAHNPALNTEAFF. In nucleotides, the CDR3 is TGCGCCAGCAGCTTAAGGGCCCATAATCCGGCGCTAAACACTGAAGCTTTCTTT. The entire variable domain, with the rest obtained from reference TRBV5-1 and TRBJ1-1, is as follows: KAGVTQTPRYLIKTRGQQVTLSCSPISGHRSVSWYQQTPGQGLQFLFEYFSETQRNKGNFPGRFSGRQFSNSRSEMNVSTLELGDSALYLCASSLRAHNPALNTEAFFGQGTRLTVV.

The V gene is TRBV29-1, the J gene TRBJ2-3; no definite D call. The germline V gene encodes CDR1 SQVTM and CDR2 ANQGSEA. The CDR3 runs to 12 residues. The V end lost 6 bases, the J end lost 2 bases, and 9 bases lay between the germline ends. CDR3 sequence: CSVKLFTDTQYF. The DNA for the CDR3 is TGCAGCGTAAAACTATTCACAGATACGCAGTATTTT.

Here the CDR3 DNA reads TGTGCCAGCAGCTTGGCAGGGAGCAGTAATTCACCCCTCCACTTT. This gives the protein CASSLAGSSNSPLHF. The rearrangement uses TRBV5-8 and TRBJ1-6, with a weak D call TRBD1 (5 bases). Trimming removed 0 bases from V and 6 bases from J, with 10 bases in between. The length of the CDR3 is 15 residues. Germline CDR1 and CDR2: SGHTS and YDEGEE.

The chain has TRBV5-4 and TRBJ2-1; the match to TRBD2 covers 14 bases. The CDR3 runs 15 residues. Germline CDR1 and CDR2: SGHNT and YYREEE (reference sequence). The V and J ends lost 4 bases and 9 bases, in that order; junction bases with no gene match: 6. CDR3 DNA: TGTGCCAGCAGCCTAGTGACTAGCGGGAGGGGTGAGCAGTTCTTC. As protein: CASSLVTSGRGEQFF.

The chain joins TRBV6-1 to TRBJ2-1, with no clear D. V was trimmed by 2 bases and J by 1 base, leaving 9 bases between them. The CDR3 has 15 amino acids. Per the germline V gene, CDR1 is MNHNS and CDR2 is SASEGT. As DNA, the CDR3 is TGTGCCAGCAGTGAAACCGGAACTTCCTACAATGAGCAGTTCTTC. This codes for CASSETGTSYNEQFF.

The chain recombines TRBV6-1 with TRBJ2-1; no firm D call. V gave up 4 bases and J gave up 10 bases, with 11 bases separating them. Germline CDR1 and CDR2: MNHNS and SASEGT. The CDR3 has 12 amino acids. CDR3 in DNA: TGTGCCAGCAGTGTCGTGACGGCAGAGCAGTTCTTC. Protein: CASSVVTAEQFF.

The CDR3 bases are TGCGCCAGCAGTGAGACCGATAACTATGGCTACACCTTC. Amino acids: CASSETDNYGYTF. This sequence joins TRBV10-2 and TRBJ1-2; the D is unclear. This CDR3 is 13 amino acids long. From germline, CDR1 is WSHSY and CDR2 SAAADI. Trimming removed 2 bases from V and 1 base from J, with 5 bases in between.

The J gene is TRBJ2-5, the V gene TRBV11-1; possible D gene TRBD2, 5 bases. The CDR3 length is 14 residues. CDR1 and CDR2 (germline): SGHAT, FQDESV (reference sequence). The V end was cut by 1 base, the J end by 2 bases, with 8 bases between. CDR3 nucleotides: TGTGCCAGCAGCTTAGACGGGGTACAAGAGACCCAGTACTTC. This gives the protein CASSLDGVQETQYF.

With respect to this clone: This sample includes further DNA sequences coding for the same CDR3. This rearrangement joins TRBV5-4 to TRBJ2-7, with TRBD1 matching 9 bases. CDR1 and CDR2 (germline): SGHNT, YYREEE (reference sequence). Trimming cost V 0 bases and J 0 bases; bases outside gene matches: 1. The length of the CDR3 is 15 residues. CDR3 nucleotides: TGTGCCAGCAGCTTGGAGGGACAGGGCTCCTACGAGCAGTACTTC. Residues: CASSLEGQGSYEQYF.